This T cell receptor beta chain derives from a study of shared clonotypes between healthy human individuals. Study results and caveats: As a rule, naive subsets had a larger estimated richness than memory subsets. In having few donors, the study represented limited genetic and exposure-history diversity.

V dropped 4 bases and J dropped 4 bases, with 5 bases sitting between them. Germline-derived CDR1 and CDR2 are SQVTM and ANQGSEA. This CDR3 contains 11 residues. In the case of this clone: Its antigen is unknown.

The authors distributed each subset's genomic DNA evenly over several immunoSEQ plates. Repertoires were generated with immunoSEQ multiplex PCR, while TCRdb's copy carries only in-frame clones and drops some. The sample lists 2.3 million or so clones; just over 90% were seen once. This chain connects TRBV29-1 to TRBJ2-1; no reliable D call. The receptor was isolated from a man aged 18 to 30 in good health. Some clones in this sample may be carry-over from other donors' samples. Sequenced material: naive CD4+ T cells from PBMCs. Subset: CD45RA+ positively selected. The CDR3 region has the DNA TGCAGCGTTGGAGAGTACAATGAGCAGTTCTTC. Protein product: CSVGEYNEQFF.